This T cell receptor (beta chain) was identified during a study of molecular identifiers for immune sequencing clone quantification listed by TCRdb under 2018. About the full investigation: For a replicate experiment, RNA from 20,000 or 100,000 naive CD8 T cells was divided into five aliquots, and four of the five aliquots were sequenced. This methods study used CD8 T cells to benchmark TCR RNA copy counting and molecular-identifier clustering-based TCR repertoire sequencing (MIDCIRS).

Library creation used PCR. Instrument used: Illumina HiSeq 4000. Bulk TCR libraries were prepared as previously described, using TCR primers listed in Table S5. The Qiagen AllPrep DNA/RNA kit was used to purify total RNA. Before any analysis, reads coming from multiple sequencing runs of the same library were combined into one pool. For the original study's pipeline: Only reads with exact TCR constant sequence were kept, trimmed to 150 nt, and grouped by their 12-nt molecular barcodes. Reads inside each barcode group were sub-clustered using a 15% Levenshtein threshold, and a quality-weighted consensus sequence was constructed for each RNA molecule. Non-functional sequences were excluded, and lower-count sequences lying one edit away from another sequence were also excluded. Based on fitting two negative binomial distributions, any barcode sub-cluster with under 20% of the maximum read count was discarded. The raw public reads went through TCRdb reprocessing: fastp at Q25, MiXCR clone calling, in-frame beta chains kept. Here each entry gathers all rows of one CDR3 protein and keeps the most common genes and DNA. The V and J calls come from TCRdb's annotation, not from the publication. In this sample the table shows 85,000 to 100,000 distinct CDR3 sequences, roughly a fifth of which occur a single time. The ten most abundant clones make up about 0.95% of the sample.

The investigation overall reported the following: Highly expanded clone sizes could be underestimated if identical TCR molecules share a barcode. Modeling estimated about three recovered TCR RNA copies per cell, compared with about 10 by digital PCR, which implies 30% to 35% capture efficiency. Spiked-in Jurkat TCR RNA equal to a single cell's worth was reported to be detectable even within 1,100,000 naive CD8 T cells. When barcode sub-clustering was left out, chimeric consensus sequences inflated TCR diversity, with chimeras reaching as high as 47%. The naive libraries included spiked-in Jurkat TCR RNA (under eleven copies' worth), and this Jurkat TCR RNA is not part of the donor repertoire. Clones above 20 RNA copies held over 97% of molecules in CMV-specific effector cells but under 1% in naive cells.

Libraries of naive CD8 T cells were generated from roughly 20,000 to 1,000,000 sorted cells, with 10%, 30% or 50% of the purified RNA used. Naive CD8 T cells were FACS-sorted as CD8+CD4-CCR7+CD45RA+ on a BD FACSAria II into RLT Plus buffer. Detection sensitivity was tested by spiking Jurkat RNA equal to fewer than twelve TCR copies' worth into samples containing roughly 17,000-1,000,000 naive CD8 T cells. CD8 T cells were enriched with RosetteSep CD8+ T Cell Enrichment Cocktail and Ficoll-Paque, followed by ACK red cell lysis. Inclusive of the bounding cysteine and phenylalanine, the CDR3 is 12 residues long. Solely the CDR3 DNA is kept, with 36 bases framed from the first base. Reading the germline V gene (reference sequence) gives CDR1 SEHNR and CDR2 FQNEAQ. V is pared back by 4 bases and J by 8 bases, with 9 bases lying between the germline termini. Concerning this clonotype: There is no known antigen for this receptor. The sample holds no much larger clone one base away, and base qualities are not on file.

This receptor was taken from a human donor in good health. Some libraries in this study had Jurkat cell RNA spiked in. The sequence is built from TRBV7-9 and TRBJ2-1, with the D gene call left open. Sample: naive CD8+ T cells from blood, with Jurkat cell RNA spiked in. In light of the paper, this sample's cell subset or site label describes: FACS-sorted CD8+CD4-CCR7+CD45RA+ naive T cells. The DNA sequence reads TGTGCCAGCAGCTCATACTCATATGAGCAGTTCTTC. Translated, it gives CASSSYSYEQFF.